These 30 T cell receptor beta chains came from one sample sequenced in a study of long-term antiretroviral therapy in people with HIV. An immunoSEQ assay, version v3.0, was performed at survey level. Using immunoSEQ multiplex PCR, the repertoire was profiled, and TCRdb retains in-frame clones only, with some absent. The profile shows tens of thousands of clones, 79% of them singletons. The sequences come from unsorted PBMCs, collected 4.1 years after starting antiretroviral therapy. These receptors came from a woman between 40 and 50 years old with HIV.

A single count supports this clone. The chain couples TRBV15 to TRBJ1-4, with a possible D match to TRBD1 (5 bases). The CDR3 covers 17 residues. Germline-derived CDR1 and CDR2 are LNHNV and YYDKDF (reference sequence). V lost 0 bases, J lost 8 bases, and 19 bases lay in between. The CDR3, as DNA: TGTGCCACCAGCAGAGAAAGTCTACCTCCAGGGAGCGAAAAACTGTTTTTT. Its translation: CATSRESLPPGSEKLFF. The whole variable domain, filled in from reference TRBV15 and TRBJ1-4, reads DAMVIQNPRYQVTQFGKPVTLSCSQTLNHNVMYWYQQKSSQAPKLLFHYYDKDFNNEADTPDNFQSRRPNTSFCFLDIRSPGLGDTAMYLCATSRESLPPGSEKLFFGSGTQLSVL.

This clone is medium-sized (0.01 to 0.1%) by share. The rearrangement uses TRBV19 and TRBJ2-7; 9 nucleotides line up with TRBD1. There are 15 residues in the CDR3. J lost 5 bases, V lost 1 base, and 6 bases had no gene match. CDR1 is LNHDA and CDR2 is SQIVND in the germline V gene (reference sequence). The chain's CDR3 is CASSIATGGIDEQYF. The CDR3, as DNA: TGTGCCAGTAGTATAGCGACAGGGGGTATCGACGAGCAGTACTTC.

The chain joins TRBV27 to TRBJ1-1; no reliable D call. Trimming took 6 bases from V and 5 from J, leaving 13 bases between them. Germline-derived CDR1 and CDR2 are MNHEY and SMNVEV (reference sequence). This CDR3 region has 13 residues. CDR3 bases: TGTGCCAGCAGACATGGGTGGCAGACTGAAGCTTTCTTT. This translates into CASRHGWQTEAFF.

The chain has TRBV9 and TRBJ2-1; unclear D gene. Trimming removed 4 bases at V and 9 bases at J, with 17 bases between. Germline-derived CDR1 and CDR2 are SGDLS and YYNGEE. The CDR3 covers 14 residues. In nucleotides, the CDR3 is TGTGCCAGCAGCCTTACAAGACATGGCAGTGAGCAGTTCTTC. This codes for CASSLTRHGSEQFF.

The CDR3, as DNA: TGTGCCAGCAGCCCCTTTTCGGACTACTCCTACAATGAGCAGTTCTTC. Protein: CASSPFSDYSYNEQFF. This chain uses TRBV11-3 with TRBJ2-1, with D possibly matching TRBD2 (6 bases). V lost 5 bases to trimming and J lost 0 bases, with 14 bases between them. The V gene's germline CDR1 is SGHNT and CDR2 YENEEA. The CDR3 is made up of 16 amino acids.

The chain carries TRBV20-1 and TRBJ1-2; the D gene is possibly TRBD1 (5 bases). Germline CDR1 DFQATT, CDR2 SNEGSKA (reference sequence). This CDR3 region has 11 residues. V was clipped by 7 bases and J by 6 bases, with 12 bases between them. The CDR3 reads CSVRKGNGYTF. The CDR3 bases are TGCAGTGTAAGGAAGGGGAATGGCTACACCTTC.

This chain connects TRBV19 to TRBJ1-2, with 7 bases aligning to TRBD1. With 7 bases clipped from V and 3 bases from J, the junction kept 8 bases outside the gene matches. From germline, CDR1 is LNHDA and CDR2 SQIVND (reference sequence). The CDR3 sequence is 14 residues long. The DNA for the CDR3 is TGTGCCAGTAACCCGACAGGGAAGGACTATGGCTACACCTTC. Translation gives CASNPTGKDYGYTF.

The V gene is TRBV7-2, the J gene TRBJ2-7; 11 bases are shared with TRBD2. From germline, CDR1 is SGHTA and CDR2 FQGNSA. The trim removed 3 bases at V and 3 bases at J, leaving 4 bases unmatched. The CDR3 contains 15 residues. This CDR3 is CASSFTSGGVYEQYF. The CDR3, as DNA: TGTGCCAGCAGCTTCACTAGCGGGGGCGTCTACGAGCAGTACTTC.

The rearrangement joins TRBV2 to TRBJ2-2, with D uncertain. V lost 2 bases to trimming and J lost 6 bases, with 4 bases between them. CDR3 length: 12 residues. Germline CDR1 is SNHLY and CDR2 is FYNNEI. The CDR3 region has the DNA TGTGCCAGCAGTGAATGGGCCGGGGAGCTGTTTTTT. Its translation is CASSEWAGELFF.

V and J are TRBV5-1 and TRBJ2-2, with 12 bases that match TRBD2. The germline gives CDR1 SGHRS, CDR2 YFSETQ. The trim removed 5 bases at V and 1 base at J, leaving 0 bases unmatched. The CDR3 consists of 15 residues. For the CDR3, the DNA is TGCGCCAGCAGACTAGCGGGAGGGAACACCGGGGAGCTGTTTTTT. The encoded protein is CASRLAGGNTGELFF.

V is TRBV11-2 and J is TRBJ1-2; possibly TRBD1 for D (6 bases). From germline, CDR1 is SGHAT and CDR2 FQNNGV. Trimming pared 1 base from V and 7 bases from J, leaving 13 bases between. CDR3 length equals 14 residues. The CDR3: CASSLAQGTAGYTF. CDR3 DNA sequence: TGTGCCAGCAGCTTAGCGCAGGGGACGGCTGGCTACACCTTC.

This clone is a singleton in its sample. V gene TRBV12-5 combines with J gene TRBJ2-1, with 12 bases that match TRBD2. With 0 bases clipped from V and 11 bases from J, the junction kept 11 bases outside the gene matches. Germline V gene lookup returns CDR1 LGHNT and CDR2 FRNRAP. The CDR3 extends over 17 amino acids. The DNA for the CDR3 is TGTGCTAGTGGTTTGGTACTGGCGACTAGCGGGAGTGCTCAGCAGTTCTTC. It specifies CASGLVLATSGSAQQFF.

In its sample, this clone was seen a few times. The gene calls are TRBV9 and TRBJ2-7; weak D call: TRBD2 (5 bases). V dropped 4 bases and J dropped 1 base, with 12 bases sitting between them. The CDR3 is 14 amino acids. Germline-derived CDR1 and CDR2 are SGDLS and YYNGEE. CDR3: CASSPDGESYEQYF. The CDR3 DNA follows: TGTGCCAGCAGCCCCGACGGGGAATCCTACGAGCAGTACTTC.

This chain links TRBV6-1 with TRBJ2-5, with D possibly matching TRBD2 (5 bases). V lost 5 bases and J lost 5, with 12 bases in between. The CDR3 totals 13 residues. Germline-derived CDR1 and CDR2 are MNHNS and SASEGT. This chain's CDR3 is CASSRLGVETQYF. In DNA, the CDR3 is TGTGCCAGCAGTAGACTGGGAGTGGAGACCCAGTACTTC.

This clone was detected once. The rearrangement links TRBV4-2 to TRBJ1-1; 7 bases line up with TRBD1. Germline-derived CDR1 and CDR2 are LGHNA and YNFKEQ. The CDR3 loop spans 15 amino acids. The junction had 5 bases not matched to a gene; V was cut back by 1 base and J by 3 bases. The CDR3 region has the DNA TGTGCCAGCAGCCAAGTAAGGGGGCCCCACACTGAAGCTTTCTTT. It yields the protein CASSQVRGPHTEAFF.

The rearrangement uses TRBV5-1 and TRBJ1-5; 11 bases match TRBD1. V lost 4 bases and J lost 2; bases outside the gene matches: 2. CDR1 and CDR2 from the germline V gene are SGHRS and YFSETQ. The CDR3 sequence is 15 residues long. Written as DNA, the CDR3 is TGCGCCAGCAGCCGGACAGGGGGCCGCAATCAGCCCCAGCATTTT. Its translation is CASSRTGGRNQPQHF. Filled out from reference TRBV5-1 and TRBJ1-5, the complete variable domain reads KAGVTQTPRYLIKTRGQQVTLSCSPISGHRSVSWYQQTPGQGLQFLFEYFSETQRNKGNFPGRFSGRQFSNSRSEMNVSTLELGDSALYLCASSRTGGRNQPQHFGDGTRLSIL.

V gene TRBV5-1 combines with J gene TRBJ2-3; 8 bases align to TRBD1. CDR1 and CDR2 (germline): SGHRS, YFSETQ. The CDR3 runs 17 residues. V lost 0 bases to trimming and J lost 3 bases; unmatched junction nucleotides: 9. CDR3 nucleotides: TGCGCCAGCAGCTTGGGACAGGGGCGGCCGTCTACAGATACGCAGTATTTT. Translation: CASSLGQGRPSTDTQYF.

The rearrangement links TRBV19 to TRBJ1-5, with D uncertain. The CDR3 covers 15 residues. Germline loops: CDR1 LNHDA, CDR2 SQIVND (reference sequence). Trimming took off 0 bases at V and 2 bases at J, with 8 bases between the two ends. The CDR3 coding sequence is TGTGCCAGTAGTATAGATCCTAGGGGCAATCAGCCCCAGCATTTT. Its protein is CASSIDPRGNQPQHF.

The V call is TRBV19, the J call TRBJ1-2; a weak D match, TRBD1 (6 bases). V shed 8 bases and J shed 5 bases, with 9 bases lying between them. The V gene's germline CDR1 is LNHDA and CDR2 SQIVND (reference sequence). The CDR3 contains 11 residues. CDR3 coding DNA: TGTGCCAGTGAGGGGGGGTATGGCTACACCTTC. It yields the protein CASEGGYGYTF.

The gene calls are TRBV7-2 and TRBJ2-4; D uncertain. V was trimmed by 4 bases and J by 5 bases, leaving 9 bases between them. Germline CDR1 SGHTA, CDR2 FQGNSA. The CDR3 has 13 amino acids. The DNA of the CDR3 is TGTGCCAGCAGCTCACCGGGCGAAAACATTCAGTACTTC. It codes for CASSSPGENIQYF.

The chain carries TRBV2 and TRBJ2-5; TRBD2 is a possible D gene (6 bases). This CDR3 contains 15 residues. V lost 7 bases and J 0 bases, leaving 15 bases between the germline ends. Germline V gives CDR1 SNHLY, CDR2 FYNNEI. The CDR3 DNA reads TGTGCCAGCAAGCCCTTTGGCGGGAACCAAGAGACCCAGTACTTC. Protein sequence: CASKPFGGNQETQYF. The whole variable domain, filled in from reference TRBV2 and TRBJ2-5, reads EPEVTQTPSHQVTQMGQEVILRCVPISNHLYFYWYRQILGQKVEFLVSFYNNEISEKSEIFDDQFSVERPDGSNFTLKIRSTKLEDSAMYFCASKPFGGNQETQYFGPGTRLLVL.

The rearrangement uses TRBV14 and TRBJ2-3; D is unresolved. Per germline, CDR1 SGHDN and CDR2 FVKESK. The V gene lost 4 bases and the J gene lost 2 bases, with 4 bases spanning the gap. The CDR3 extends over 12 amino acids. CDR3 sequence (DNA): TGTGCCAGCAGCCCCTACACAGATACGCAGTATTTT. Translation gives CASSPYTDTQYF.

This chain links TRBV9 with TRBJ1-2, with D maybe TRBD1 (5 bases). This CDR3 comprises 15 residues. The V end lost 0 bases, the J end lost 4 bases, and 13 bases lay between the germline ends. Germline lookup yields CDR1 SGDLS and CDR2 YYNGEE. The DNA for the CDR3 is TGTGCCAGCAGCGTAGATATGGGGCTCGGCTATGGCTACACCTTC. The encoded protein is CASSVDMGLGYGYTF.

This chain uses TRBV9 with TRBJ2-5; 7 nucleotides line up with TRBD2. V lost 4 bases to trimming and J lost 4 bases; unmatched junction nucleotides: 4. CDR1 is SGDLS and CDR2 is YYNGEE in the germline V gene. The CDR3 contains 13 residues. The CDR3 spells CASSPPGGETQYF. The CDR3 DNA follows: TGTGCCAGCAGCCCCCCGGGGGGAGAGACCCAGTACTTC.

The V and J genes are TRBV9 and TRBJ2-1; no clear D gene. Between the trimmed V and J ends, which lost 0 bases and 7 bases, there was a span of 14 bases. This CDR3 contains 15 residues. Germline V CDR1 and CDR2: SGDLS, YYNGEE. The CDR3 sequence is CASSVGGSRSNEQFF. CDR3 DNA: TGTGCCAGCAGCGTAGGGGGTTCGCGGTCGAATGAGCAGTTCTTC.

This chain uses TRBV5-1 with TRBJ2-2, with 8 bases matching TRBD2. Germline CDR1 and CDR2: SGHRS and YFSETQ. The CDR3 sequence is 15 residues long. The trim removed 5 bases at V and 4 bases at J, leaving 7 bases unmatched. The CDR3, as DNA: TGCGCCAGCAGTACCGGGACTAGACTCACCGGGGAGCTGTTTTTT. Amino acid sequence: CASSTGTRLTGELFF.

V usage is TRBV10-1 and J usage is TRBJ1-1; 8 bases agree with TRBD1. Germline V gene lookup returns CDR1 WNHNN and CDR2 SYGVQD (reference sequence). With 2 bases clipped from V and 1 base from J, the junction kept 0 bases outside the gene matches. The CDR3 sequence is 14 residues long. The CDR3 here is CASSETGGNTEAFF. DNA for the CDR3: TGCGCCAGCAGTGAGACAGGGGGGAACACTGAAGCTTTCTTT.

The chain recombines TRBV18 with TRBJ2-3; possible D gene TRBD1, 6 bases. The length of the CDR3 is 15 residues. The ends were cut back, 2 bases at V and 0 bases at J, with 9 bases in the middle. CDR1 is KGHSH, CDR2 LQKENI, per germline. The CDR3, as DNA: TGTGCCAGCTCACCAGGGACATCGAGCACAGATACGCAGTATTTT. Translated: CASSPGTSSTDTQYF.

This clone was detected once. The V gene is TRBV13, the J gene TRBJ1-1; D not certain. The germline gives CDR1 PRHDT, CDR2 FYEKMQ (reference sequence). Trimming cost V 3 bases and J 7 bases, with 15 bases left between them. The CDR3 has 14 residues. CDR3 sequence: CASSFGGSANEAFF. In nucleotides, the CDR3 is TGTGCCAGCAGCTTCGGTGGATCGGCCAATGAAGCTTTCTTT.

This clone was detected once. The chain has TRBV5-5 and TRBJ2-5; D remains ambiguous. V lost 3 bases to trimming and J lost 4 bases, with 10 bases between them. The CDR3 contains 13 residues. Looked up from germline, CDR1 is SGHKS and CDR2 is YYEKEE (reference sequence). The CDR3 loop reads CASSSSGRETQYF. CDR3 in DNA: TGTGCCAGCAGCTCGTCCGGTAGAGAGACCCAGTACTTC.